The entry below gives a single TCR beta chain sequence along with its context. Its antigen is as yet unknown. Between the trimmed V and J ends, which lost 6 bases and 0 bases, there was a span of 21 bases. This CDR3 region has 18 residues. Germline assignment: CDR1 MDHEN and CDR2 SYDVKM. The data were taken from a study of cytomegalovirus exposure and HLA in healthy donors. With 60 Vbeta and 13 Jbeta primers, the PCR was carried out. In the study's own analysis: Per a later analysis, the number of unique TCR beta chains was roughly 83 million, of which 9 million to 14 million were shared. The data were produced by immunoSEQ multiplex PCR, yet TCRdb's version contains in-frame clones alone and is incomplete. Clone size and V and J calls were adopted from that table, with D and trimming inferred from the DNA. The data contain hundreds of thousands of clones, 70% to 80% of them singletons. Overall study findings and caveats: On later analysis, the bulk of CMV-associated TCR beta chains appeared to be HLA-restricted. Roughly even sequencing depth across donors was the assumption behind the presence/absence analyses. Most TCR sequences showed up rarely, but some public TCRs showed up in many donors.

Input material: PBMCs. V usage is TRBV28 and J usage is TRBJ2-1; TRBD2 is a possible D gene (5 bases). The sequence was collected from a man in his forties or fifties in good health and CMV-seronegative. The CDR3 reads CASSPPLGAVSSYNEQFF. CDR3 DNA: TGTGCCAGCAGCCCCCCCCTGGGAGCGGTTAGCTCCTACAATGAGCAGTTCTTC.